Below, one T cell receptor (beta chain) is given with its context. Its target is unknown. The PCR ran on 60 Vbeta and 13 Jbeta primers. TCRdb's table, derived via immunoSEQ multiplex PCR, lists solely in-frame clones and lacks some. The data hold some 40,000 clones, with 74% observed a single time. From germline, CDR1 is MNHEY and CDR2 SVGAGI. Trimming shortened V by 2 bases and J by 5 bases, and 13 bases separated the two germline ends. The CDR3 is 14 residues long. This sample stems from a study of cytomegalovirus exposure and HLA in healthy donors. Whole-study findings and limits: Rarity held for most TCR sequences, but there were some public TCRs that occurred in many donors. A previous analysis found most TCR beta V segments productive roughly 87% or roughly 30% of the time.

The V gene is TRBV6-5, the J gene TRBJ2-7; perhaps TRBD2 as D (7 bases). This clonotype originated in a man aged 25 to 40 in good health and CMV-seronegative. The source material was PBMCs. CDR3 region: CASSYGGGFDEQYF. In nucleotides, the CDR3 is TGTGCCAGCAGTTACGGCGGGGGCTTCGACGAGCAGTACTTC.